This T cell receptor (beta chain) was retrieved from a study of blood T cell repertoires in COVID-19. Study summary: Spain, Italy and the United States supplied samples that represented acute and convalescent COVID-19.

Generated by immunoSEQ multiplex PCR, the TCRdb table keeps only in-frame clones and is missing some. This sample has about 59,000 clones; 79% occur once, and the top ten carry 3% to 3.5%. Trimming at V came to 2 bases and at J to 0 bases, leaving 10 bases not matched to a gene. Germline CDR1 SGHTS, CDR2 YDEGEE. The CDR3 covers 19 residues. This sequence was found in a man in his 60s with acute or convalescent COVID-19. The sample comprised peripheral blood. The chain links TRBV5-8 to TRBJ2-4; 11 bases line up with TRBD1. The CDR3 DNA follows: TGTGCCAGCAGCTTTCTGTACCTCGGACAGGGGGCAGCCAAAAACATTCAGTACTTC. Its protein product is CASSFLYLGQGAAKNIQYF.